What follows are 25 T cell receptor beta chains derived from one specimen sequenced in a study of shared clonotypes between healthy human individuals. The repertoire was sequenced with immunoSEQ multiplex PCR; TCRdb's copy has only in-frame clones and lacks some. The data hold 450,000 to 500,000 clones, with 70% to 85% observed a single time. The material sequenced was PBMCs. All receptors come from a woman aged 35 to 49 in good health. Some clones in this sample may be carry-over from other donors' samples.

The genes are TRBV5-1 and TRBJ1-1; D not resolved. V lost 4 bases to trimming and J lost 3 bases, with 13 bases between them. The germline V gene has CDR1 SGHRS and CDR2 YFSETQ. This CDR3 spans 14 amino acids. CDR3 protein: CASSMDSFDTEAFF. The CDR3 coding sequence is TGCGCCAGCAGCATGGATAGTTTTGACACTGAAGCTTTCTTT.

This chain connects TRBV28 to TRBJ2-7; TRBD1 might be the D (7 bases). The CDR3 covers 13 residues. Trimming stripped 6 bases from V and 3 bases from J, with 12 bases between. The germline CDR1 and CDR2 sequences are MDHEN and SYDVKM. The CDR3 region is CASSRGDSYEQYF. In DNA, the CDR3 is TGTGCCAGCAGCCGCGGGGACAGCTACGAGCAGTACTTC.

The gene calls are TRBV11-3 and TRBJ2-4; D is perhaps TRBD2 (7 bases). The CDR3 sequence is 14 residues long. V was clipped by 5 bases and J by 8 bases, with 16 bases between them. The germline gives CDR1 SGHNT, CDR2 YENEEA. The CDR3 DNA reads as TGTGCCAGCAGCCCAGGGGCTAGCGGAGACATTCAGTACTTC. Protein product: CASSPGASGDIQYF.

This clone was observed once. This chain joins TRBV5-4 and TRBJ2-7; TRBD2 is a possible D gene (7 bases). The CDR3 contains 15 residues. V shed 4 bases and J shed 1 base, with 15 bases lying between them. Germline CDR1 reads SGHNT; CDR2 reads YYREEE (reference sequence). The CDR3 DNA follows: TGTGCCAGCAGCCTAGGGGGGGACACTTCCTACGAGCAGTACTTC. Translated: CASSLGGDTSYEQYF.

In its sample, this clone was seen a few times. V is TRBV30 and J is TRBJ2-5; tentative D call: TRBD1 (5 bases). CDR1 and CDR2 from the germline V gene are GTSNPN and SVGIG (reference sequence). The V end lost 0 bases, the J end lost 2 bases, and 13 bases lay between the germline ends. The CDR3 spans 15 residues. The CDR3 sequence: CAWSVQAKRQETQYF. CDR3 coding DNA: TGTGCCTGGAGTGTACAGGCCAAGCGACAAGAGACCCAGTACTTC.

The chain combines TRBV7-7 with TRBJ2-1; possible D gene TRBD1, 5 bases. Trimming removed 5 bases at V and 10 bases at J, with 15 bases between. CDR1 and CDR2 (germline): SSHAT, FNYEAQ (reference sequence). The CDR3 runs 13 residues. CDR3 amino acids: CASSASGPSEQFF. For the CDR3, the DNA is TGTGCCAGCAGCGCCTCAGGGCCGAGCGAGCAGTTCTTC.

This clone was picked up many times. This chain connects TRBV5-1 to TRBJ1-3; 8 bases line up with TRBD1. The V segment lost 5 bases and the J segment 2 bases; nucleotides outside the gene matches: 9. CDR3 size: 16 residues. Germline CDR1 is SGHRS and CDR2 is YFSETQ. This chain's CDR3 is CASSSNLQGAGNTIYF. CDR3 in DNA: TGCGCCAGCAGTTCGAACCTACAGGGGGCTGGAAACACCATATATTTT. Supplemented by reference TRBV5-1 and TRBJ1-3, the full variable domain reads KAGVTQTPRYLIKTRGQQVTLSCSPISGHRSVSWYQQTPGQGLQFLFEYFSETQRNKGNFPGRFSGRQFSNSRSEMNVSTLELGDSALYLCASSSNLQGAGNTIYFGEGSWLTVV.

CDR3 nucleotides: TGTGCCAGCAGTCTCGGACTAGCTCTCGAGACCCAGTACTTC. Translating it yields CASSLGLALETQYF. J is TRBJ2-5 and V is TRBV28; 8 bases align to TRBD2. Germline CDR1 reads MDHEN; CDR2 reads SYDVKM. V trimming: 5 bases; J trimming: 5 bases; junction bases outside the gene matches: 7. CDR3 size: 14 residues.

This clone came up once. The CDR3 spells CASSLTGGGSFPYEQYF. The CDR3 coding sequence is TGTGCCAGCAGCTTAACGGGTGGCGGGAGCTTCCCCTACGAGCAGTACTTC. The chain carries TRBV7-3 and TRBJ2-7, with 7 bases lining up with TRBD2. The V segment lost 0 bases and the J segment 2 bases; nucleotides outside the gene matches: 10. Germline loops: CDR1 SGHTA, CDR2 FQGTGA. The CDR3 length is 17 residues.

The rearrangement joins TRBV7-9 to TRBJ2-7; D might be TRBD1 or TRBD2, each matching 5 bases. CDR3 length: 14 amino acids. Germline-derived CDR1 and CDR2 are SEHNR and FQNEAQ (reference sequence). The V and J ends lost 3 bases and 2 bases respectively, with 11 bases between them. CDR3 in DNA: TGTGCCAGCAGCTTGGTGGGGACCCCCTACGAGCAGTACTTC. Its translation is CASSLVGTPYEQYF. The variable domain in full, completed from reference TRBV7-9 and TRBJ2-7, reads DTGVSQNPRHKITKRGQNVTFRCDPISEHNRLYWYRQTLGQGPEFLTYFQNEAQLEKSRLLSDRFSAERPKGSFSTLEIQRTEQGDSAMYLCASSLVGTPYEQYFGPGTRLTVT.

The chain joins TRBV4-3 to TRBJ2-2; no definite D call. The CDR3 is 15 residues long. Trimming pared 1 base from V and 6 bases from J, leaving 12 bases between. Germline CDR1 LGHNA, CDR2 YSLEER. The CDR3 DNA follows: TGCGCCAGCAGCCAAGGTTATTCCAGACCCGGGGAGCTGTTTTTT. Encoded protein: CASSQGYSRPGELFF.

This chain links TRBV14 with TRBJ1-2; no reliable D call. Germline values: CDR1 SGHDN, CDR2 FVKESK. The CDR3 extends over 13 amino acids. The germline V and J ends were trimmed by 5 bases and 0 bases, with 7 bases remaining between them. Written as DNA, the CDR3 is TGTGCCAGCAGCGTATCACCTAACTATGGCTACACCTTC. Protein product: CASSVSPNYGYTF.

Notes on this clone: Additional DNA sequences in this sample encode the identical CDR3. The V call is TRBV9, the J call TRBJ1-1; no firm D call. Looked up from germline, CDR1 is SGDLS and CDR2 is YYNGEE. This CDR3 is built from 13 residues. The V and J ends lost 1 base and 0 bases respectively, with 4 bases between them. As DNA, the CDR3 is TGTGCCAGCAGCGTAACCGTGAACACTGAAGCTTTCTTT. Amino acids: CASSVTVNTEAFF.

Of note for this clone: The likely explanation is a read error, given a far larger clone one base away. V and J are TRBV15 and TRBJ2-5; D perhaps matches TRBD2 (6 bases). V was shortened by 1 base and J by 1 base, with 10 bases between the two germline ends. Germline-derived CDR1 and CDR2 are LNHNV and YYDKDF (reference sequence). The CDR3 has 15 amino acids. CDR3 DNA sequence: TGTGCCACCAGCAGAGCTCTAGCGTCCCAAGAGACCCAGTACTTC. This translates into CATSRALASQETQYF. Complete variable domain (other parts from reference TRBV15 and TRBJ2-5): DAMVIQNPRYQVTQFGKPVTLSCSQTLNHNVMYWYQQKSSQAPKLLFHYYDKDFNNEADTPDNFQSRRPNTSFCFLDIRSPGLGDTAMYLCATSRALASQETQYFGPGTRLLVL.

Points on this clone: The same CDR3 can be traced to other DNA sequences in this sample. The chain joins TRBV28 to TRBJ1-2; D gene ambiguous. Germline CDR1 reads MDHEN; CDR2 reads SYDVKM. V gave up 7 bases and J gave up 2 bases, with 14 bases separating them. This CDR3 has 14 amino acids. The CDR3: CASNWAALNYGYTF. CDR3 in DNA: TGTGCCAGCAACTGGGCGGCACTCAACTATGGCTACACCTTC.

This clone has ten or more counts. The chain links TRBV11-2 to TRBJ1-1, with TRBD1 matching over 12 bases. CDR3 length equals 13 residues. Germline loops: CDR1 SGHAT, CDR2 FQNNGV. Trimming took 5 bases from V and 10 from J; bases not matched to a gene: 5. In DNA, the CDR3 is TGTGCCAGCAGCCCGGGACAGGGGGCTGGAGCTTTCTTT. Translated: CASSPGQGAGAFF.

The gene calls are TRBV18 and TRBJ2-6; possibly TRBD1 for D (5 bases). Per germline, CDR1 KGHSH and CDR2 LQKENI. The ends were cut back, 1 base at V and 3 bases at J, with 7 bases in the middle. The CDR3 consists of 15 residues. The CDR3 is CASSPLGVGANVLTF. The CDR3 DNA is TGTGCCAGCTCACCACTAGGGGTTGGGGCCAACGTCCTGACTTTC.

This rearrangement joins TRBV6-4 to TRBJ2-5; TRBD1 matches at 12 bases. CDR1 and CDR2 (germline): MRHNA, SNTAGT. The CDR3 length is 20 residues. The trim removed 7 bases at V and 2 bases at J, leaving 20 bases unmatched. CDR3 sequence (DNA): TGTGCCAGCACCCCACGGGGCGGGACAGGGGGCGACTGCCCTCAAGAGACCCAGTACTTC. It codes for CASTPRGGTGGDCPQETQYF.

The chain combines TRBV28 with TRBJ1-2; D is ambiguous. CDR3 length: 13 amino acids. The germline V and J ends were trimmed by 4 bases and 6 bases, with 12 bases remaining between them. Germline V gene data show CDR1 as MDHEN and CDR2 as SYDVKM. The CDR3 is CASSWSVSNGYTF. Written as DNA, the CDR3 is TGTGCCAGCAGTTGGAGTGTTTCCAATGGCTACACCTTC.

This sequence joins TRBV13 and TRBJ1-3, with D unclear. Deletions cut 1 base from V and 0 bases from J, with 10 bases between. The CDR3 runs to 16 residues. Germline CDR1 PRHDT, CDR2 FYEKMQ (reference sequence). The CDR3 is CASSLVIGSSGNTIYF. The CDR3 DNA reads TGTGCCAGCAGCTTAGTGATAGGCAGCTCTGGAAACACCATATATTTT.

This sequence joins TRBV18 and TRBJ2-7; D tentatively reads TRBD1 or TRBD2 (5 bases each). The CDR3 is 14 residues long. Germline V gene data show CDR1 as KGHSH and CDR2 as LQKENI. V lost 0 bases, J lost 7 bases, and 13 bases lay in between. CDR3 residues: CASSPPGGLREQYF. Here the CDR3 DNA reads TGTGCCAGCTCACCACCTGGGGGTCTTCGGGAGCAGTACTTC.

The CDR3 sequence: CAGRGFYNSPLHF. For the CDR3, the DNA is TGTGCCGGCAGGGGTTTCTATAATTCACCCCTCCACTTT. J is TRBJ1-6 and V is TRBV30; D possibly corresponds to TRBD1 (6 bases). The CDR3 runs to 13 residues. CDR1 is GTSNPN, CDR2 SVGIG, per germline (reference sequence). The V gene lost 8 bases and the J gene lost 3 bases, with 11 bases spanning the gap.

V usage is TRBV7-2 and J usage is TRBJ2-7, with D possibly TRBD2 on 5 matching bases. V gave up 1 base and J gave up 3 bases, with 7 bases separating them. CDR1 is SGHTA and CDR2 is FQGNSA in the germline V gene. CDR3 length: 13 amino acids. The CDR3 here is CASSLVGVYEQYF. As DNA, the CDR3 is TGTGCCAGCAGCTTAGTGGGAGTCTACGAGCAGTACTTC.

The chain has TRBV11-2 and TRBJ2-5, with 9 bases aligning to TRBD2. V shed 5 bases and J 5 bases; nucleotides not matched to a gene: 9. The germline gives CDR1 SGHAT, CDR2 FQNNGV. CDR3 length: 15 residues. The chain's CDR3 is CASSTGLAGGETQYF. The CDR3 DNA reads TGTGCCAGCAGCACGGGACTTGCGGGGGGGGAGACCCAGTACTTC.

CDR3 region: CASSRRGATEAFF. CDR3 nucleotides: TGTGCCAGCAGTAGGAGGGGGGCCACTGAAGCTTTCTTT. The rearrangement uses TRBV2 and TRBJ1-1; tentative D call: TRBD1 (6 bases). The germline CDR1 and CDR2 sequences are SNHLY and FYNNEI. The CDR3 contains 13 residues. Trimming pared 5 bases from V and 4 bases from J, leaving 11 bases between.